This entry lists 25 T cell receptor beta chains sequenced from one sample in a study of CD8+ T cells in alopecia areata. Sequencing used cDNA as its template, made by extracting RNA and reverse transcribing it. Assay: immunoSEQ multiplex PCR; the TCRdb copy retains only in-frame clones and omits some. The sample contains roughly 150,000 clones, around 57% of which appear only once. The source material was CD4+ T cells sorted from blood. These receptors all stem from a human donor in good health.

The V call is TRBV5-1, the J call TRBJ2-5, with 8 positions matching TRBD2. Germline CDR1 is SGHRS and CDR2 is YFSETQ. The CDR3 loop spans 19 amino acids. V lost 0 bases to trimming and J lost 1 base; unmatched junction nucleotides: 14. The DNA of the CDR3 is TGCGCCAGCAGCTTGGGTTCCGGGACTAGTCGGCAGGTCCAAGAGACCCAGTACTTC. Translated, it gives CASSLGSGTSRQVQETQYF. The full variable domain, its missing parts supplied by reference TRBV5-1 and TRBJ2-5, is KAGVTQTPRYLIKTRGQQVTLSCSPISGHRSVSWYQQTPGQGLQFLFEYFSETQRNKGNFPGRFSGRQFSNSRSEMNVSTLELGDSALYLCASSLGSGTSRQVQETQYFGPGTRLLVL.

J is TRBJ2-5 and V is TRBV5-4; D remains ambiguous. The germline gives CDR1 SGHNT, CDR2 YYREEE (reference sequence). The CDR3 length is 11 residues. V shed 0 bases and J shed 4 bases, with 1 base lying between them. Here the CDR3 DNA reads TGTGCCAGCAGCTTGGCAGAGACCCAGTACTTC. Amino acid sequence: CASSLAETQYF.

This rearrangement joins TRBV5-6 to TRBJ2-2; D is unclear. The CDR3 extends over 16 amino acids. V lost 4 bases, J lost 1 base, and 14 bases lay in between. Germline values: CDR1 SGHDT, CDR2 YYEEEE. CDR3 sequence reads: CASSPVNRGNTGELFF. In DNA form, the CDR3 reads TGTGCCAGCAGCCCCGTTAATCGAGGGAACACCGGGGAGCTGTTTTTT.

V is TRBV5-6 and J is TRBJ2-1; D is perhaps TRBD1 or TRBD2 (7 bases each). The germline gives CDR1 SGHDT, CDR2 YYEEEE. V lost 2 bases and J 9 bases, leaving 21 bases between the germline ends. The CDR3 consists of 16 residues. The CDR3 here is CASSFRVGGGYSEQFF. The DNA of the CDR3 is TGTGCCAGCAGCTTCCGGGTGGGAGGGGGCTATTCTGAGCAGTTCTTC.

This chain links TRBV7-9 with TRBJ1-5; a possible D gene is TRBD1 (5 bases). Germline V gene data show CDR1 as SEHNR and CDR2 as FQNEAQ (reference sequence). There are 13 residues in the CDR3. V was cut by 0 bases and J by 7 bases, with 7 bases left in between. Written as DNA, the CDR3 is TGTGCCAGCAGCTTAGCTGGGGGGCAGCCCCAGCATTTT. The encoded protein is CASSLAGGQPQHF.

The chain joins TRBV25-1 to TRBJ2-1; a possible D gene is TRBD2 (6 bases). CDR3 length equals 13 residues. The V end lost 2 bases, the J end lost 8 bases, and 10 bases lay between the germline ends. CDR1 is MGHDK, CDR2 SYGVNS, per germline. The CDR3 nucleotides are TGTGCCAGCAGTGAAGGGGGAGGCGATGAGCAGTTCTTC. This translates into CASSEGGGDEQFF. Together with reference TRBV25-1 and TRBJ2-1, the CDR3 gives the full variable domain: EADIYQTPRYLVIGTGKKITLECSQTMGHDKMYWYQQDPGMELHLIHYSYGVNSTEKGDLSSESTVSRIRTEHFPLTLESARPSHTSQYLCASSEGGGDEQFFGPGTRLTVL.

The CDR3: CASSRYTDYEQYF. The CDR3, as DNA: TGTGCCAGCAGTCGGTATACAGACTACGAGCAGTACTTC. The chain has TRBV27 and TRBJ2-7; D gene uncertain. The V and J ends lost 5 bases and 3 bases respectively, with 11 bases between them. This CDR3 comprises 13 residues. Germline CDR1 is MNHEY and CDR2 is SMNVEV (reference sequence).

The chain employs TRBV15 and TRBJ2-5; TRBD2 is a possible D gene (7 bases). This CDR3 has 14 amino acids. Germline values: CDR1 LNHNV, CDR2 YYDKDF (reference sequence). V was clipped by 2 bases and J by 5 bases, with 12 bases between them. This CDR3 reads CATSRRTRGETQYF. The DNA for the CDR3 is TGTGCCACCAGCAGAAGGACTAGGGGGGAGACCCAGTACTTC.

This clone was seen a few times. This chain links TRBV30 with TRBJ1-1; a possible D gene is TRBD1 (5 bases). V was clipped by 7 bases and J by 4 bases, with 16 bases between them. The CDR3 runs to 13 residues. Germline CDR1 GTSNPN, CDR2 SVGIG (reference sequence). This chain's CDR3 is CASNGGSGTEAFF. The CDR3, as DNA: TGTGCCTCCAACGGGGGGAGCGGCACTGAAGCTTTCTTT.

The rearrangement links TRBV5-1 to TRBJ2-5; D uncertain. The germline gives CDR1 SGHRS, CDR2 YFSETQ. The CDR3 contains 10 residues. The germline V and J ends were trimmed by 1 base and 9 bases, with 4 bases remaining between them. The DNA for the CDR3 is TGCGCCAGCAGCTTGTTCGCCCAGTACTTC. The encoded protein is CASSLFAQYF.

The V call is TRBV28, the J call TRBJ2-7; D is unclear. CDR1 is MDHEN and CDR2 is SYDVKM in the germline V gene. This CDR3 has 12 amino acids. Trimming left V 7 bases short and J 2 bases short, with 9 bases between. CDR3: CASTQNAYEQYF. The DNA of the CDR3 is TGTGCCAGCACCCAGAACGCCTACGAGCAGTACTTC.

The rearrangement joins TRBV4-1 to TRBJ2-5, with D perhaps TRBD2 (9 bases). V shed 0 bases and J shed 5 bases, with 25 bases lying between them. Per the germline V gene, CDR1 is MGHRA and CDR2 is YSYEKL. The CDR3 totals 19 residues. Here the CDR3 DNA reads TGCGCCAGCAGCCAAGATAAGGCTAGCGGGACAGGAATTCGGGAGACCCAGTACTTC. As protein: CASSQDKASGTGIRETQYF.

This chain joins TRBV4-1 and TRBJ2-7; D perhaps matches TRBD2 (6 bases). Germline V gives CDR1 MGHRA, CDR2 YSYEKL. The CDR3 has 16 amino acids. V was shortened by 2 bases and J by 1 base, with 15 bases between the two germline ends. The DNA of the CDR3 is TGCGCCAGCAGCCAACACTCTTGGGACTCATCCTACGAGCAGTACTTC. Translating gives CASSQHSWDSSYEQYF.

The gene calls are TRBV2 and TRBJ2-3; D not resolved. The CDR3 has 12 amino acids. V gave up 8 bases and J gave up 9 bases, with 15 bases separating them. From germline, CDR1 is SNHLY and CDR2 FYNNEI. CDR3 nucleotide sequence: TGTGCCAGCCGGTCTACGTTAAACACGCAGTATTTT. This encodes CASRSTLNTQYF.

This clone occurred a few times. The rearrangement links TRBV29-1 to TRBJ2-7; D is perhaps TRBD2 (7 bases). Trimming removed 0 bases from V and 3 bases from J, with 15 bases in between. The CDR3 is made up of 15 amino acids. Germline V gives CDR1 SQVTM, CDR2 ANQGSEA. The CDR3 DNA sequence: TGCAGCGTTGAAGATGGAGGGGGGGGATTCTACGAGCAGTACTTC. Its translation: CSVEDGGGGFYEQYF.

V gene TRBV2 combines with J gene TRBJ2-4; perhaps TRBD1 as D (7 bases). This CDR3 is built from 14 residues. CDR1 SNHLY and CDR2 FYNNEI come from the germline V gene. V gave up 8 bases and J gave up 9 bases, with 20 bases separating them. As DNA, the CDR3 is TGTGCCAGCGCCGCCCAGGGGGGAGTGGGCATTCAGTACTTC. It translates to CASAAQGGVGIQYF.

The rearrangement uses TRBV7-8 and TRBJ1-4; tentatively, D is TRBD1 (5 bases). V lost 8 bases, J lost 7 bases, and 14 bases lay in between. The germline CDR1 and CDR2 sequences are SGHVS and FQNEAQ. The CDR3 has 13 residues. CDR3 region: CASAGGRSEKLFF. The CDR3, as DNA: TGTGCCAGCGCCGGGGGACGGTCTGAAAAACTGTTTTTT.

The chain couples TRBV6-4 to TRBJ2-1; 9 bases are a match to TRBD2. V shed 5 bases, J shed 6 bases, and the junction held 8 bases outside the gene matches. The germline CDR1 and CDR2 sequences are MRHNA and SNTAGT. The CDR3 covers 15 residues. In DNA, the CDR3 is TGTGCCAGCAGTCCCTCTGGGCGGGGGGGCAATGAGCAGTTCTTC. It translates to CASSPSGRGGNEQFF.

This chain links TRBV29-1 with TRBJ1-2; TRBD1 agrees at 7 bases. The J segment lost 0 bases and the V segment lost 4 bases, leaving 11 bases of the junction unmatched. The CDR3 has 16 amino acids. Germline V CDR1 and CDR2: SQVTM, ANQGSEA. The CDR3 DNA is TGCAGCGTTGGGAGACAGGGAGGAGGGGCTAACTATGGCTACACCTTC. Encoded protein: CSVGRQGGGANYGYTF.

This chain links TRBV30 with TRBJ2-6; D gene unclear. The CDR3 has 15 amino acids. Germline V gene lookup returns CDR1 GTSNPN and CDR2 SVGIG (reference sequence). V dropped 3 bases and J dropped 1 base, with 10 bases sitting between them. The CDR3 region has the DNA TGTGCCTGGAGGGGGAAAGGATCTGGGGCCAACGTCCTGACTTTC. Its protein is CAWRGKGSGANVLTF. Variable domain in full (rest from reference TRBV30 and TRBJ2-6): SQTIHQWPATLVQPVGSPLSLECTVEGTSNPNLYWYRQAAGRGLQLLFYSVGIGQISSEVPQNLSASRPQDRQFILSSKKLLLSDSGFYLCAWRGKGSGANVLTFGAGSRLTVL.

The CDR3 DNA reads as TGCGCCAGCAGCCAAGATGGCGGTGAGCAGTTCTTC. This sequence encodes CASSQDGGEQFF. This rearrangement joins TRBV4-1 to TRBJ2-1, with D unclear. This CDR3 region has 12 residues. V lost 0 bases and J lost 9, with 6 bases in between. CDR1 is MGHRA, CDR2 YSYEKL, per germline.

The chain employs TRBV28 and TRBJ1-1; D is ambiguous. The germline CDR1 and CDR2 sequences are MDHEN and SYDVKM. There are 13 residues in the CDR3. V shed 4 bases and J shed 4 bases, with 10 bases lying between them. CDR3 protein: CASSYTSGTEAFF. The DNA of the CDR3 is TGTGCCAGCAGTTACACATCCGGCACTGAAGCTTTCTTT.

The rearrangement uses TRBV9 and TRBJ2-5; 10 positions agree with TRBD2. The CDR3 covers 15 residues. Germline V gives CDR1 SGDLS, CDR2 YYNGEE. The V and J ends lost 0 bases and 2 bases, in that order; junction bases with no gene match: 1. The CDR3 nucleotides are TGTGCCAGCAGCGTAGGGACTAGCGGTCAAGAGACCCAGTACTTC. As protein: CASSVGTSGQETQYF.

This clone showed up just once. The V gene is TRBV4-1, the J gene TRBJ1-5; TRBD1 might be the D (6 bases). The CDR3 is 15 amino acids. Deletions cut 3 bases from V and 5 bases from J, with 14 bases between. Germline values: CDR1 MGHRA, CDR2 YSYEKL. This CDR3 reads CASSQTGTQYQPQHF. The DNA of the CDR3 is TGCGCCAGCAGCCAGACCGGGACACAGTATCAGCCCCAGCATTTT.

The chain couples TRBV11-2 to TRBJ2-3, with 9 bases fitting TRBD2. The V segment lost 1 base and the J segment 9 bases; nucleotides outside the gene matches: 5. The CDR3 has 14 amino acids. The germline V gene encodes CDR1 SGHAT and CDR2 FQNNGV. CDR3 DNA sequence: TGTGCCAGCAGCTTAGGGTTTAGCGGGAGAACGCAGTATTTT. As protein: CASSLGFSGRTQYF.